This T cell receptor beta chain was identified in a study of CD8 T cells in Susac syndrome (dated 2019 in TCRdb). With respect to the entire study: Of the Susac syndrome patients who were sequenced, 8 or 9 were in clinical remission while roughly six had clinically active disease. At blood withdrawal, Susac syndrome patients were either therapy-naive, taking corticosteroids (in some cases with IVIg as well), or taking IVIg alone. Repertoire sequencing was used to test whether CD8+ T cell activation and differentiation in Susac syndrome was antigen driven.

RNA was extracted using the RNeasy kit, and roughly 0.5 to 1 microgram was reverse transcribed with random hexamers. The immunoSEQ multiplex PCR assay, which covers 54 Vbeta and 13 Jbeta segments, was used to amplify TCR beta CDR3 regions. PCR amplification bias was corrected using a synthetic template baseline for primer optimization and computational correction. Concerning the study's data processing: Reads were annotated to V, D and J genes per IMGT and analyzed with immunoSEQ Analyzer, keeping only productive sequences. To calculate clonality, Shannon entropy was normalized by log2 of the number of productive unique sequences and then subtracted from one. For each patient and control, public and private clones were evaluated within the 100 most prevalent clones. A clone was defined as Susac-specific if it was absent from the healthy and MS cohorts, from 1052 published viral clones and from other ImmuneACCESS disease sequences. TCRdb reanalyzed the raw reads on its own, using fastp at Q25 for trimming and MiXCR for clone calling, and kept in-frame beta chains. When rows share a CDR3 protein, they turn into one entry using the most common DNA and genes. Here the V and J calls rest on TCRdb's processing, not on the authors' analysis. The sample data list 150,000 or so distinct CDR3 sequences, and about 96% of these were observed just once. Of the sample, less than 0.15% is held by the ten largest clones.

Peripheral blood CD8+ and CD4+ T cells from healthy donors, Susac syndrome patients and multiple sclerosis patients were profiled using high-throughput TCR beta sequencing. Recently defined diagnostic criteria for definite or probable disease were met by the Susac syndrome patients. Bulk CD8+ and CD4+ T cells were purified magnetically by negative isolation, whereas CD8+ TEMRA cells were enriched by FACS. Blood was drawn into EDTA tubes, processed within 24 hours, and PBMCs were isolated by density gradient centrifugation. PBMCs intended for TCR sequencing were cryopreserved in liquid nitrogen and thawed later in a water bath at 37 degrees C. The sorted or isolated CD4+, CD8+ and CD8+ TEMRA cells had a purity of 90% or higher. A note on this clonotype: The antigen it recognizes is unknown. No much larger clone exists at a distance of one base, and base qualities are not known.

The CDR3 has 13 amino acids, counting the end cysteine and phenylalanine. Left in the record is the CDR3 DNA by itself, 39 bases read in frame from the first base. V lost 0 bases and J lost 7 bases; the stretch between them is 9 bases long. Points the paper makes about the study in general: The study acknowledged that relatively few individuals were included in the TCR sequencing and HLA analysis. The CD4+ T cell repertoire of patients with Susac syndrome showed no detectable clonal expansion.

The rearrangement joined TRBV12-3 or TRBV12-4 to TRBJ1-1; the D region possibly corresponds to TRBD1 (5 bases align). Material for sequencing was CD4+ T cells from PBMCs. The clonotype was recovered from a human donor with Susac syndrome. The CDR3 region reads CASSLASDSEAFF. The DNA reads as follows: TGTGCCAGCAGTTTAGCTTCCGACAGTGAAGCTTTCTTT.